This T cell receptor beta chain came from a study of regulatory T cells in long-lasting Graves disease. Study-level results: Newly diagnosed patients shared 966 public clonotypes; persistent patients shared some 2,600. Segments TRBV28, TRBJ1-2 and TRBJ2-5 showed preferential usage in persistent disease.

Ten or more counts support this clonotype. Its antigen is not identified. Building the TCR beta libraries relied on iRepertoire HTBI primers, and CDR3 regions underwent Arm-PCR. TCRdb reanalysed the multiplex PCR reads using MiXCR and keeps one entry per CDR3 protein. The sample consists of approximately 250,000 distinct CDR3 sequences, approximately 20% of them appearing once. V was clipped by 5 bases and J by 6 bases; unmatched bases: 7. Germline V gives CDR1 DFQATT, CDR2 SNEGSKA (reference sequence). The CDR3 sequence is 13 residues long. Time point reported: newly diagnosed GD, antithyroid drugs for less than 3 months. RNA extracted from PBMCs served as the sequencing template. Peripheral blood, at about 8.9 milliliters, went into EDTA tubes.

Sequencing used peripheral blood mononuclear cells (PBMCs), obtained at new diagnosis, from a patient treated with antithyroid drugs. This chain uses TRBV20-1 with TRBJ1-2, with TRBD1 matching 9 bases. The sequence derives from a female donor with Graves disease. The CDR3 DNA reads as TGCAGTGCTCCGGGACAGGGTAGGGATGGCTACACCTTC. It encodes CSAPGQGRDGYTF.